A selection of T cell receptor beta chains follows, all from one sample in a study of T cells in narcolepsy. The protocol was immunoSEQ multiplex PCR, while the TCRdb copy is restricted to in-frame clones and leaves out a portion. The table includes about 40,000 clones, 70% to 90% detected once. The sequencing input was CD45RA- memory CD4+ T cells from PBMCs. The receptor set was obtained from a human donor with narcolepsy. CDR3s include the opening cysteine and the closing phenylalanine or tryptophan. D genes are given only for firm matches. The listing skips clone size in some rows; elsewhere it reads once, few, many or a size class.

TRBJ1-1 | once | TRBV7-2 | . | CASSLSRGHTEAFF | TGTGCCAGCAGCTTAAGCAGGGGACACACTGAAGCTTTCTTT
TRBJ1-4 | . | TRBV2 | . | CASSGKGLTNEKLFF | TGTGCCAGCAGCGGGAAGGGGTTAACTAATGAAAAACTGTTTTTT
TRBJ2-1 | . | TRBV10-3 | . | CASSPSELAEQFF | TGTGCCAGCAGCCCTTCCGAATTAGCTGAGCAGTTCTTC
TRBJ2-3 | . | TRBV7-2 | . | CASSSDGGAGDTQYF | TGTGCCAGCAGCTCCGATGGAGGGGCGGGAGATACGCAGTATTTT
TRBJ1-4 | . | TRBV14 | . | CASSQVRGTSEKLFF | TGTGCCAGCAGCCAAGTGCGGGGTACGAGCGAAAAACTGTTTTTT
TRBJ1-3 | . | TRBV2 | . | CASSDEDGAGGNTIYF | TGTGCCAGCAGTGATGAGGACGGGGCAGGGGGAAACACCATATATTTT
TRBJ2-7 | once | TRBV6-1 | . | CASSIQQVDPYEQYF | TGTGCCAGCAGCATACAACAGGTAGACCCCTACGAGCAGTACTTC
TRBJ2-5 | once | TRBV18 | TRBD1 | CASSPGQRETQYF | TGTGCCAGCTCCCCGGGACAGCGAGAGACCCAGTACTTC
TRBJ1-1 | . | TRBV5-1 | TRBD1 | CASSLRPGGNTEAFF | TGCGCCAGCAGCCTCCGGCCAGGGGGAAACACTGAAGCTTTCTTT
TRBJ2-3 | . | TRBV11-3 | . | CASSSGGIPTDTQYF | TGTGCCAGTTCCAGTGGGGGGATTCCCACAGATACGCAGTATTTT
TRBJ1-5 | few | TRBV6-5 | . | CASSPQGRDQPQHF | TGTGCCAGCAGTCCACAAGGGCGGGATCAGCCCCAGCATTTT
TRBJ1-3 | few | TRBV18 | . | CASSFQSGNTIYF | TGTGCCAGCTCATTCCAATCTGGAAACACCATATATTTT
TRBJ2-3 | . | TRBV27 | . | CASARKGGTDTQYF | TGTGCCAGCGCTAGGAAGGGCGGGACAGATACGCAGTATTTT
TRBJ1-4 | . | TRBV18 | . | CASSPDRPNEKLFF | TGTGCCAGCTCACCCGACAGACCGAATGAAAAACTGTTTTTT
TRBJ1-5 | few | TRBV11-2 | . | CASSLTDGGNQPQHF | TGTGCCAGCAGCTTGACCGATGGGGGCAATCAGCCCCAGCATTTT
TRBJ2-3 | . | TRBV11-3 | TRBD2 | CASSLGGLAARWDTQYF | TGTGCCAGCAGCTTAGGTGGACTAGCGGCCCGTTGGGATACGCAGTATTTT
TRBJ2-7 | . | TRBV30 | . | CAWSEQGYEQYF | TGTGCCTGGAGTGAACAGGGTTACGAGCAGTACTTC
TRBJ1-1 | few | TRBV6-1 | TRBD1 | CASTKQGAGTEAFF | TGTGCCAGCACCAAGCAGGGGGCTGGCACTGAAGCTTTCTTT
TRBJ2-1 | . | TRBV7-2 | . | CASSLTTGTVGEQFF | TGTGCCAGCAGCTTAACTACCGGGACGGTTGGTGAGCAGTTCTTC
TRBJ2-7 | . | TRBV6-1 | . | CASRLSSGRYEQYF | TGTGCCAGCCGACTCTCGTCGGGCCGATACGAGCAGTACTTC
TRBJ1-1 | . | TRBV30 | TRBD1 | CAWGTANTEAFF | TGTGCCTGGGGGACAGCGAACACTGAAGCTTTCTTT
TRBJ2-1 | once | TRBV2 | . | CASTQRAGHGDEQFF | TGTGCCAGCACCCAACGGGCGGGTCACGGGGATGAGCAGTTCTTC
TRBJ2-5 | few | TRBV6-6 | . | CASSYSEYQETQYF | TGTGCCAGCAGTTACTCTGAGTACCAAGAGACCCAGTACTTC